This TCR beta chain was documented in a study of blood T cell repertoires in COVID-19. Overall study context: Acute-phase and convalescent COVID-19 samples originated in the United States, Italy and Spain. The cDNA or gDNA used as material had been derived from T cells, B-cell-depleted T cells, or PBMCs.

Methods used by the authors: Reference gene primer amplification yielded estimated nucleated cell counts. Using immunoSEQ multiplex PCR, the repertoire was profiled, and TCRdb retains in-frame clones only, with some absent. Clonal size and the V and J genes are those of that table, whereas D and trimming came from the DNA. Altogether about 300,000 clones are present, 80% to 90% being singletons, with the ten largest covering roughly 2%. Ages ranged from roughly 18 to 100 years, with residence in about two dozen US areas. Trimming took off 1 base at V and 5 bases at J, with 9 bases between the two ends. The CDR3 runs 15 residues. In germline, CDR1 is SGHVS, CDR2 FNYEAQ.

The receptor was derived from a man aged 30 to 45 who had recovered from COVID-19. This chain joins TRBV7-6 and TRBJ1-6; tentative D call: TRBD1 (5 bases). Sequenced: PBMCs or T cells enriched from blood (not recorded which). The CDR3 DNA reads as TGTGCCAGCAGCTTAGAGGGGATGAATAATTCACCCCTCCACTTT. It is translated as CASSLEGMNNSPLHF.